One and the same sample provided the 11 T cell receptor beta chains below, sequenced in a study of cytomegalovirus exposure and HLA in healthy donors. The PCR was carried out with 60 Vbeta primers and 13 Jbeta primers. This table comes from immunoSEQ multiplex PCR, and its TCRdb copy is limited to in-frame clones, with some not included. The sample lists 150,000 to 200,000 clones, about 88% occurring once. The sequencing sample was made of PBMCs. The receptors here all came from a woman between 18 and 30 years old in good health and CMV-seronegative.

The V and J genes are TRBV10-3 and TRBJ1-2, with 12 bases lining up with TRBD1. Germline lookup yields CDR1 ENHRY and CDR2 SYGVKD. This CDR3 has 13 residues. Losses at the gene ends were 4 bases for V and 6 bases for J; bases not matched to a gene: 0. The CDR3 here is CAISGDRGHGYTF. CDR3 in DNA: TGTGCCATCAGTGGGGACAGGGGGCATGGCTACACCTTC.

This rearrangement joins TRBV7-9 to TRBJ2-7; D remains unclear. Deletions cut 5 bases from V and 1 base from J, with 3 bases between. Germline V gene data show CDR1 as SEHNR and CDR2 as FQNEAQ (reference sequence). The CDR3 consists of 11 residues. CDR3 nucleotide sequence: TGTGCCAGCAGCCGGTCCTACGAGCAGTACTTC. Amino acids: CASSRSYEQYF.

This clone has a single count. The CDR3 sequence is CASAQGGNTF. The DNA of the CDR3 is TGTGCCAGCGCACAGGGGGGGAACACCTTC. The rearrangement links TRBV7-9 to TRBJ1-2, with 8 positions matching TRBD1. J gave up 12 bases and V 8 bases, and 5 bases lay outside the gene matches. There are 10 residues in the CDR3. Germline assignment: CDR1 SEHNR and CDR2 FQNEAQ (reference sequence).

The table lists this clone with a few counts. The V and J genes are TRBV4-1 and TRBJ2-7, with 9 bases fitting TRBD2. This CDR3 is 16 amino acids long. The germline CDR1 and CDR2 sequences are MGHRA and YSYEKL. The J segment lost 5 bases and the V segment lost 1 base, leaving 9 bases of the junction unmatched. CDR3 loop: CASSQVPGLAPHEQYF. Here the CDR3 DNA reads TGCGCCAGCAGCCAAGTCCCGGGACTAGCACCCCACGAGCAGTACTTC.

This sequence joins TRBV4-1 and TRBJ2-5; no definite D call. CDR3 length equals 13 residues. CDR1 MGHRA and CDR2 YSYEKL come from the germline V gene. V lost 0 bases, J lost 3 bases, and 5 bases lay in between. CDR3 bases: TGCGCCAGCAGCCAAGATGAGGAAGAGACCCAGTACTTC. It yields the protein CASSQDEEETQYF.

The V and J genes are TRBV7-9 and TRBJ2-7; possibly TRBD2 for D (6 bases). The germline CDR1 and CDR2 sequences are SEHNR and FQNEAQ (reference sequence). Trimming cost V 5 bases and J 3 bases, with 14 bases left between them. CDR3 length: 14 amino acids. CDR3 bases: TGTGCCAGCAGCCCCGTACGGGGGAGCTACGAGCAGTACTTC. It encodes CASSPVRGSYEQYF.

The rearrangement joins TRBV6-6 to TRBJ2-7; TRBD1 is a possible D gene (6 bases). CDR3 length: 15 amino acids. Germline V CDR1 and CDR2: MNHNY, SVGAGI (reference sequence). The V end was cut by 8 bases, the J end by 2 bases, with 19 bases between. The CDR3 DNA follows: TGTGCCAGCGGACAAATGAACAGGGTAACCTACGAGCAGTACTTC. It encodes CASGQMNRVTYEQYF.

The chain combines TRBV5-5 with TRBJ1-2; D remains unclear. Germline CDR1 SGHKS, CDR2 YYEKEE (reference sequence). The germline V and J ends were trimmed by 0 bases and 4 bases, with 16 bases remaining between them. This CDR3 has 16 amino acids. CDR3 sequence (DNA): TGTGCCAGCAGCTTGGCCCGAATGGCCGCGGGCTATGGCTACACCTTC. Translated, it gives CASSLARMAAGYGYTF.

This clone was found once. The rearrangement links TRBV4-2 to TRBJ2-1; 8 nucleotides match TRBD2. Germline V gives CDR1 LGHNA, CDR2 YNFKEQ. V was clipped by 4 bases and J by 7 bases; unmatched bases: 21. CDR3 length equals 19 residues. The DNA of the CDR3 is TGTGCCAGCAGCCCCCGCCTCCTTTTGGGACTAGGGTCATTTAATGAGCAGTTCTTC. Amino acid sequence: CASSPRLLLGLGSFNEQFF.

This clone was seen a handful of times. The V call is TRBV6-5, the J call TRBJ2-2; 9 nucleotides agree with TRBD1. The CDR3 is 13 amino acids. Losses at the gene ends were 5 bases for V and 6 bases for J; bases not matched to a gene: 1. From germline, CDR1 is MNHEY and CDR2 SVGAGI. The CDR3 nucleotides are TGTGCCAGCAGTCACAGGGGGCCCGGGGAGCTGTTTTTT. Translation: CASSHRGPGELFF.

The V call is TRBV28, the J call TRBJ2-1; D may be TRBD2 (5 bases). Per the germline V gene, CDR1 is MDHEN and CDR2 is SYDVKM. The CDR3 covers 15 residues. Trimming left V 3 bases short and J 5 bases short, with 14 bases between. The CDR3 here is CASSFLVGSNNEQFF. The CDR3 DNA is TGTGCCAGCAGTTTCTTAGTGGGGAGTAACAATGAGCAGTTCTTC.